These T cell receptor beta chains were read from a single sample in a study of shared clonotypes between healthy human individuals. Profiling relied on immunoSEQ multiplex PCR, and the TCRdb table lists in-frame clones only, not all of them. The repertoire holds hundreds of thousands of clones, with around 72% as singletons. Sequencing input: memory CD4+ T cells sorted from blood. Receptors originate from a woman aged 30 to 39 in good health. The CDR3 runs from the conserved cysteine through the conserved F or W. The order of the fields is V gene, CDR3 protein.

V: TRBV5-1
CDR3: CASSLEGGTEAFF

V: TRBV27
CDR3: CASAPGLARRSYEQYF

V: TRBV28
CDR3: CASTSRREDYGDEQFF

V: TRBV28
CDR3: CASATVAGGDNEQFF

V: TRBV29-1
CDR3: CSVVGTDGYTF

V: TRBV11-2
CDR3: CASSSEQGGRTGELFF

V: TRBV28
CDR3: CASSLRLASEQYF

V: TRBV5-1
CDR3: CASSLSRQSNEKLFF

V: TRBV5-1
CDR3: CASSLAARGEETQYF

V: TRBV7-2
CDR3: CASNLAGGIYEQYF

V: TRBV5-1
CDR3: CASSLEVAGVEQFF

V: TRBV30
CDR3: CAWSRDQETQYF

V: TRBV27
CDR3: CASQRAQAITGELFF

V: TRBV28
CDR3: CASRTGQGTDTQYF

V: TRBV18
CDR3: CASSPDGLYSGNTIYF

V: TRBV28
CDR3: CASSAAGNTEAFF

V: TRBV7-6
CDR3: CASSPTSGLVGELFF

V: TRBV4-1
CDR3: CASTPQAGVTNEQFF

V: TRBV6-4
CDR3: CASSDGGHSGANVLTF

V: TRBV28
CDR3: CASSTGTKNIQYF

V: TRBV14
CDR3: CASSQDRQSLEAFF

V: TRBV11-2
CDR3: CASSDSYSETQYF

V: TRBV28
CDR3: CASLFGGPSNQPQHF

V: TRBV7-7
CDR3: CASSDDSPPGELFF

V: TRBV30
CDR3: CAWSAGAESRQYF

V: TRBV7-9
CDR3: CASTDREGEQFF

V: TRBV6-1
CDR3: CASSETGLTVIF

V: TRBV28
CDR3: CASSPLSVGRTGELFF

V: TRBV19
CDR3: CASSSRRAGYTF

V: TRBV28
CDR3: CASSSQLAEVRGEQYF

V: TRBV9
CDR3: CASSLGLAGGYEQYF

V: TRBV27
CDR3: CASSLQGEGEAFF

V: TRBV15
CDR3: CATSSVYEQYF

V: TRBV4-2
CDR3: CASSQNWEPTYEQYF

V: TRBV19
CDR3: CASSREGSDTQYF

V: TRBV7-2
CDR3: CASSPRGQTRNTEAFF

V: TRBV5-1
CDR3: CASSRDGSNEKLFF

V: TRBV6-1
CDR3: CASRGPGGEDEQYF

V: TRBV28
CDR3: CASSLTAPNEDGYTF

V: TRBV9
CDR3: CASSVSSESSEQYF

V: TRBV27
CDR3: CASSLYPPVGLAQETQYF

V: TRBV30
CDR3: CAWTRDPYEQYF

V: TRBV10-3
CDR3: CAISSRADQETQYF

V: TRBV28
CDR3: CASSLRGGGSLNQPQHF

V: TRBV28
CDR3: CASSPPWGAYNEQFF

V: TRBV11-2
CDR3: CASSSLAGEYNEQFF

V: TRBV18
CDR3: CAGRVAGSYNEQFF

V: TRBV6-1
CDR3: CASSHTGGPDNEQFF

V: TRBV5-1
CDR3: CASSRQSMNTEAFF

V: TRBV5-4
CDR3: CASSHQGGTYEQYF

V: TRBV9
CDR3: CASSVALGYTEAFF

V: TRBV19
CDR3: CASSDRFNQPQHF

V: TRBV28
CDR3: CASSSYRGPSRGYTF

V: TRBV2
CDR3: CASRWEGYGYTF

V: TRBV19
CDR3: CASSIEMGGSNVLTF

V: TRBV29-1
CDR3: CSVEETGTEKLFF

V: TRBV28
CDR3: CASSLTQGIYGYTF